This entry concerns a single T cell receptor beta chain. The CDR3 length is 19 residues. J was trimmed by 1 base and V by 2 bases; bases with no gene match: 14. Germline-derived CDR1 and CDR2 are SGHTA and FQGNSA. This sample was included in a study of shared T cell receptors in the human thymus. Libraries were prepared by immunoSEQ multiplex PCR; TCRdb keeps only in-frame clonotypes and omits some of them. Among hundreds of thousands of clones, more than 75% were seen once, and the ten largest hold 0.013%. The sample was also reused in another study, on human thymus T cells. Turning to that study: Finnish infants who were healthy and having corrective surgery for congenital heart defects made up the donors. Thymus tissue was removed during corrective cardiac surgery. Apparent skewing of V and J gene usage characterized both thymic and blood repertoires. Highly overlapping thymic repertoires among unrelated individuals were reported in related research.

The sequence was obtained from a boy less than two years old with a congenital heart defect. The V and J genes are TRBV7-2 and TRBJ2-7; 10 positions match TRBD2. The sequenced sample was thymocytes. Here the CDR3 reads CASSLTGLAGAPGSYEQYF. The CDR3 bases are TGTGCCAGCAGCTTAACGGGGCTAGCGGGAGCCCCGGGGTCCTACGAGCAGTACTTC.